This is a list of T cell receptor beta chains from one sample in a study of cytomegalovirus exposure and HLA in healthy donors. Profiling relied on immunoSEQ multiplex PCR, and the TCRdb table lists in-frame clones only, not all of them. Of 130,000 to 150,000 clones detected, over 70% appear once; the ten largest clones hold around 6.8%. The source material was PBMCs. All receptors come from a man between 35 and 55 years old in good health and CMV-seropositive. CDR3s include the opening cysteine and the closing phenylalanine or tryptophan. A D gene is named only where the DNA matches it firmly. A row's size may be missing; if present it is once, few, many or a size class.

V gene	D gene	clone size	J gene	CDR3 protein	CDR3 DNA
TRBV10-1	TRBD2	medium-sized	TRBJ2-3	CASSAGTTDTDTQYF	TGCGCCAGCAGCGCCGGGACTACAGACACAGATACGCAGTATTTT
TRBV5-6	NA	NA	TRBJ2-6	CASSFRGVGANVLTF	TGTGCCAGCAGCTTCCGGGGAGTGGGGGCCAACGTCCTGACTTTC
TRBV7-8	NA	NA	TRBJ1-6	CASSLAEAYYSPLHF	TGTGCCAGCAGCTTAGCGGAGGCCTACTATTCACCCCTCCACTTT
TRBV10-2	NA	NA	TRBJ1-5	CASSELGGGQPQHF	TGCGCCAGCAGTGAGTTGGGGGGGGGTCAGCCCCAGCATTTT
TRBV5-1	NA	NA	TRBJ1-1	CASSPWTGENTEAFF	TGCGCCAGCAGCCCATGGACGGGAGAGAACACTGAAGCTTTCTTT
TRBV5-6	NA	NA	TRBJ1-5	CASSLGVFNQPQHF	TGTGCCAGCAGCCTGGGAGTTTTTAATCAGCCCCAGCATTTT
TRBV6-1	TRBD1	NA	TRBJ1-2	CASSERTGPNYGYTF	TGTGCCAGCAGTGAGAGGACAGGGCCTAACTATGGCTACACCTTC
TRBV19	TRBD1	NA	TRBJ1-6	CASKPPTGASPLHF	TGTGCCAGTAAACCTCCGACAGGGGCTTCACCCCTCCACTTT
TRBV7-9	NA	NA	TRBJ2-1	CASSTGGNEQFF	TGTGCCAGCAGCACTGGCGGGAATGAGCAGTTCTTC
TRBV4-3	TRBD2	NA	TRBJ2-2	CASSQDTSGRGTGELFF	TGCGCCAGCAGCCAAGACACTAGCGGGAGGGGGACCGGGGAGCTGTTTTTT
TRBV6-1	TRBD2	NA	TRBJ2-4	CASSEVGGGNTKNIQYF	TGTGCCAGCAGTGAAGTGGGGGGAGGGAACACCAAAAACATTCAGTACTTC
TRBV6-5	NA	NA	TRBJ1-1	CASSYSGGALNTEAFF	TGTGCCAGCAGTTACTCTGGAGGGGCCTTGAACACTGAAGCTTTCTTT
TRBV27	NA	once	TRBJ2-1	CASSLTGNLYNEQFF	TGTGCCAGCAGTCTTACAGGGAATCTCTACAATGAGCAGTTCTTC
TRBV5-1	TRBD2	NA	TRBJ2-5	CASSWGLAAETQYF	TGCGCCAGCAGCTGGGGACTAGCGGCGGAGACCCAGTACTTC
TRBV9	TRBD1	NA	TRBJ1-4	CASSGDSSTNEKLFF	TGTGCCAGCAGCGGGGACAGCTCAACTAATGAAAAACTGTTTTTT
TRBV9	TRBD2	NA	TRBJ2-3	CASSVGTTIHTDTQYF	TGTGCCAGCAGCGTTGGGACTACAATACACACAGATACGCAGTATTTT
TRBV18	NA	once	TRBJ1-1	CASSPPAALNTEAFF	TGTGCCAGCTCACCACCGGCGGCCCTAAACACTGAAGCTTTCTTT
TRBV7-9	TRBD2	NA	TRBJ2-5	CASSLAKSSGRVQETQYF	TGTGCCAGCAGCTTAGCGAAGTCTAGCGGGAGGGTGCAAGAGACCCAGTACTTC
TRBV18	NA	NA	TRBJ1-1	CASSPQGGRAEAFF	TGTGCCAGCTCACCACAGGGAGGACGGGCTGAAGCTTTCTTT
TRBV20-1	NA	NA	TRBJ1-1	CSARAQMEAFF	TGCAGTGCTAGAGCTCAGATGGAAGCTTTCTTT
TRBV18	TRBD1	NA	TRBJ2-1	CASSLQGVGSYNEQFF	TGTGCCAGCTCCCTACAGGGGGTTGGGTCCTACAATGAGCAGTTCTTC
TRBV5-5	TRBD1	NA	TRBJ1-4	CASSLAGTANEKLFF	TGTGCCAGCAGCTTGGCCGGGACAGCCAATGAAAAACTGTTTTTT
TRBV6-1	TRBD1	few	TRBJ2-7	CASSDRQTYEQYF	TGTGCCAGCTCGGACAGGCAAACCTACGAGCAGTACTTC
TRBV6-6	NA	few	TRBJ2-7	CASSYGGTYEQYF	TGTGCCAGCAGTTACGGCGGGACCTACGAGCAGTACTTC
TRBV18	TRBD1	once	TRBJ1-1	CASSPADRPNTEAFF	TGTGCCAGCTCACCAGCGGACAGGCCGAACACTGAAGCTTTCTTT
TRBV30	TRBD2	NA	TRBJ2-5	CAWEEGRLAGGPETQYF	TGTGCCTGGGAGGAGGGTAGGCTAGCGGGAGGGCCAGAGACCCAGTACTTC
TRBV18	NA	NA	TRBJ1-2	CASSPNLQGGYGYTF	TGTGCCAGCTCACCGAATCTTCAAGGGGGCTATGGCTACACCTTC
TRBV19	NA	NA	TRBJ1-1	CASSLRVEAFF	TGTGCCAGTAGTCTTCGGGTAGAAGCTTTCTTT
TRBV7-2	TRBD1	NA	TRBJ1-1	CASRGDRNTEAFF	TGTGCCAGCAGGGGGGACAGGAACACTGAAGCTTTCTTT
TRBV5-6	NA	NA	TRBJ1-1	CASSRLQGVAFF	TGTGCCAGCAGCCGCCTCCAAGGGGTGGCTTTCTTT
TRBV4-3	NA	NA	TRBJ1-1	CASSQDRGAMNTEAFF	TGCGCCAGCAGCCAAGATCGCGGGGCAATGAACACTGAAGCTTTCTTT
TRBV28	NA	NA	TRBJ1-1	CASSSHGGAGTEAFF	TGTGCCAGCAGCTCCCACGGGGGGGCGGGAACTGAAGCTTTCTTT
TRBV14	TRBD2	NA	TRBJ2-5	CASSQEGALPLAGAGETQYF	TGTGCCAGCAGCCAAGAAGGGGCGCTACCCCTAGCGGGAGCGGGAGAGACCCAGTACTTC
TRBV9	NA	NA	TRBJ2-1	CASSPTYNEQFF	TGTGCCAGCAGCCCAACCTACAATGAGCAGTTCTTC
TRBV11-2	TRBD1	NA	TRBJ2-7	CASSSSTGGYEQYF	TGTGCCAGCAGCTCCTCAACAGGGGGTTACGAGCAGTACTTC
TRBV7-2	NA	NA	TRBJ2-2	CASSPDSIENTGELFF	TGTGCCAGCAGCCCAGACAGCATAGAGAACACCGGGGAGCTGTTTTTT
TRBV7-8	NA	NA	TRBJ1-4	CASSARWQGNEKLFF	TGTGCCAGCAGCGCGCGGTGGCAGGGAAATGAAAAACTGTTTTTT
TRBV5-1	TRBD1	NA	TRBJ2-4	CASSRGQGSQAKNIQYF	TGCGCCAGCAGCAGGGGACAGGGCTCCCAAGCCAAAAACATTCAGTACTTC
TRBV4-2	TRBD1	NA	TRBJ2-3	CASSQDLGQGKDTQYF	TGTGCCAGCAGCCAAGATTTGGGACAGGGGAAGGATACGCAGTATTTT
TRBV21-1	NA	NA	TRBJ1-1	CASSNPGHLNTEAFF	TGTGCCAGCAGCAACCCGGGACACCTGAACACTGAAGCTTTCTTT
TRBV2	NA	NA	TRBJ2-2	CASSERGNTGELFF	TGTGCCAGCAGTGAGCGGGGTAACACCGGGGAGCTGTTTTTT
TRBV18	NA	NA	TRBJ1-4	CASSPELGEKLFF	TGTGCCAGCTCACCAGAATTGGGCGAAAAACTGTTTTTT
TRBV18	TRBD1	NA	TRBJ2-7	CASSPQGASYEQYF	TGTGCCAGCTCACCTCAGGGGGCCTCCTACGAGCAGTACTTC
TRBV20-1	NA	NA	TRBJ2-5	CSAEAQETQYF	TGCAGTGCTGAAGCCCAAGAGACCCAGTACTTC
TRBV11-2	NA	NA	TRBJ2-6	CASSLVDRGGAGANVLTF	TGTGCCAGCAGCTTAGTTGACAGGGGAGGGGCTGGGGCCAACGTCCTGACTTTC
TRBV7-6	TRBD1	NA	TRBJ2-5	CASSFQQGKGETQYF	TGTGCCAGCAGCTTCCAACAGGGGAAAGGAGAGACCCAGTACTTC
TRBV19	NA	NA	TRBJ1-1	CASSIESRGNTEAFF	TGTGCCAGTAGTATAGAAAGTAGGGGGAACACTGAAGCTTTCTTT
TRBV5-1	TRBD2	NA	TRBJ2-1	CASRTGTSGVGEQFF	TGCGCCAGCAGGACGGGGACTAGCGGTGTAGGTGAGCAGTTCTTC
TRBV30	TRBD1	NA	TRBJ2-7	CAWSSQGVGEQYF	TGTGCCTGGAGTTCACAGGGGGTCGGGGAGCAGTACTTC
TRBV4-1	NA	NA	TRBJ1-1	CASSQDLGVNTEAFF	TGCGCCAGCAGCCAAGATCTAGGAGTGAACACTGAAGCTTTCTTT
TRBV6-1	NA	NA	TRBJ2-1	CASSERLKWGDEQFF	TGTGCCAGCAGTGAAAGGTTAAAGTGGGGGGATGAGCAGTTCTTC
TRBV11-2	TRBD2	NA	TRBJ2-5	CASSLGTSGTRWRSETQYF	TGTGCCAGCAGCCTAGGGACTAGCGGGACCCGTTGGCGGAGCGAGACCCAGTACTTC
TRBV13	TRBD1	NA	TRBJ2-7	CASSLWDRDYEQYF	TGTGCCAGCAGCTTATGGGACAGGGACTACGAGCAGTACTTC
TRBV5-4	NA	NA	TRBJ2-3	CASSLPGGSDTQYF	TGTGCCAGCAGCTTACCGGGGGGCTCAGATACGCAGTATTTT
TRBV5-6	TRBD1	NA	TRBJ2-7	CASGRGLGTGLYEQYF	TGTGCCAGCGGGAGAGGGCTTGGGACAGGTCTCTACGAGCAGTACTTC
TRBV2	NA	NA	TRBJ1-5	CASSGQGGTQPQHF	TGTGCCAGCAGTGGGCAGGGTGGTACTCAGCCCCAGCATTTT
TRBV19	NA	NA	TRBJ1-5	CASSSAGSQPQHF	TGTGCCAGTAGTTCCGCAGGATCCCAGCCCCAGCATTTT
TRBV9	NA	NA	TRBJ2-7	CASSQGGGLDEQYF	TGTGCCAGCAGTCAAGGGGGGGGGTTAGACGAGCAGTACTTC
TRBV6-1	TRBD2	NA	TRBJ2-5	CASSDLRSGGTETQYF	TGTGCCAGCAGTGACCTTAGGAGCGGGGGGACGGAGACCCAGTACTTC